This T cell receptor (beta chain) was sequenced in a study of T cells after yellow fever vaccination. For TCR, cDNA came from 5'RACE template switching, which added a universal primer site and UMIs. TCRdb passed the 5' RACE reads through MiXCR, listing each CDR3 protein once. The table includes 400,000 to 450,000 distinct CDR3 sequences, roughly 20% detected once. On this clonotype: As yet, its antigen is unknown.

Study outcomes and limitations: Only a small proportion of the clonotypes turned up in both the CD4 and the CD8 compartments, likely arising from convergent recombination. Peaking on day 5 versus 15, the secondary response was faster but weaker.

Germline CDR1 is SGHTA and CDR2 is FQGNSA. J was trimmed by 10 bases and V by 6 bases; bases with no gene match: 4. The CDR3 contains 13 residues. This clonotype originated in a man between 18 and 29 years old who received the YFV17D yellow fever vaccine. The rearrangement links TRBV7-2 to TRBJ2-1; 12 bases line up with TRBD2. The sample in question was PBMCs, obtained before the yellow fever booster vaccination. CDR3 residues: CASRLAGGREQFF. DNA for the CDR3: TGTGCCAGCAGACTAGCGGGGGGCCGGGAGCAGTTCTTC.